What follows are 27 T cell receptor beta chains derived from one specimen sequenced in a study of technical replicates of blood from several donors (TCRdb year 2017). Libraries were built with the immunoSEQ multiplex PCR assay. Imported from immuneACCESS, the table was reduced by TCRdb to in-frame sequences with V and J called. These copies leave out some clones; in studies compared against another copy, an unresolved V gene accounts for under half, and the cause of the remainder is not known. The sample table holds 56,000 or so clones, of which over 85% were seen once. The ten largest account for 4.2% of the sample. Sequencing was carried out using PBMCs. The receptors were sampled from a human donor in good health. Some clones in this sample may be carry-over from other donors' samples.

The rearrangement joins TRBV4-3 to TRBJ2-1; TRBD2 matches 14 bases. V trimming: 1 base; J trimming: 10 bases; junction bases outside the gene matches: 9. This CDR3 has 17 residues. Germline V gives CDR1 LGHNA, CDR2 YSLEER. The CDR3 reads CASSQGGGLAGGQEQFF. In nucleotides, the CDR3 is TGCGCCAGCAGCCAAGGGGGTGGACTAGCGGGAGGTCAGGAGCAGTTCTTC.

The chain links TRBV29-1 to TRBJ1-3; no clear D. Germline CDR1 is SQVTM and CDR2 is ANQGSEA. The CDR3 length is 11 residues. The CDR3, as DNA: TGCACCCAGTACTCTGGAAACACCATATATTTT. Translating it yields CTQYSGNTIYF.

This chain connects TRBV11-2 to TRBJ2-2; 9 nucleotides line up with TRBD2. This CDR3 contains 16 residues. The J segment lost 4 bases and the V segment lost 0 bases, leaving 3 bases of the junction unmatched. The germline V gene encodes CDR1 SGHAT and CDR2 FQNNGV. The CDR3 protein is CASSLELAGVTGELFF. CDR3 coding DNA: TGTGCCAGCAGCTTAGAGTTAGCGGGAGTCACCGGGGAGCTGTTTTTT. Variable domain in full (rest from reference TRBV11-2 and TRBJ2-2): EAGVAQSPRYKIIEKRQSVAFWCNPISGHATLYWYQQILGQGPKLLIQFQNNGVVDDSQLPKDRFSAERLKGVDSTLKIQPAKLEDSAVYLCASSLELAGVTGELFFGEGSRLTVL.

In this sample, this clone turned up once. The chain links TRBV14 to TRBJ2-2; the match to TRBD2 covers 7 bases. Trimming at V came to 4 bases and at J to 1 base, leaving 6 bases not matched to a gene. There are 16 residues in the CDR3. Germline CDR1 reads SGHDN; CDR2 reads FVKESK. The CDR3 DNA follows: TGTGCCAGCAGCCGCCTCCCGGGAGGGAACACCGGGGAGCTGTTTTTT. This gives the protein CASSRLPGGNTGELFF.

The CDR3 bases are TGTGCCAGCAGCACCCACGGGAGAGCAACTAATGAAAAACTGTTTTTT. Residues: CASSTHGRATNEKLFF. This rearrangement joins TRBV7-2 to TRBJ1-4; D not resolved. This CDR3 spans 16 amino acids. The ends were cut back, 5 bases at V and 0 bases at J, with 13 bases in the middle. Germline V gene lookup returns CDR1 SGHTA and CDR2 FQGNSA. Variable domain in full (rest from reference TRBV7-2 and TRBJ1-4): GAGVSQSPSNKVTEKGKDVELRCDPISGHTALYWYRQSLGQGLEFLIYFQGNSAPDKSGLPSDRFSAERTGGSVSTLTIQRTQQEDSAVYLCASSTHGRATNEKLFFGSGTQLSVL.

The chain has TRBV2 and TRBJ2-7; 8 bases align to TRBD2. This CDR3 has 15 amino acids. The trim removed 0 bases at V and 3 bases at J, leaving 4 bases unmatched. Germline V gene data show CDR1 as SNHLY and CDR2 as FYNNEI. CDR3 bases: TGTGCCAGCAGTGAAGCCGGGGGGGGTCTCTACGAGCAGTACTTC. Translated: CASSEAGGGLYEQYF.

The chain has TRBV7-6 and TRBJ2-5, with TRBD2 as a possible D gene (5 bases). The germline V gene has CDR1 SGHVS and CDR2 FNYEAQ. V lost 4 bases and J 1 base, leaving 7 bases between the germline ends. The CDR3 is made up of 13 amino acids. CDR3 loop: CASSSDFQETQYF. CDR3 DNA sequence: TGTGCCAGCAGCTCGGACTTCCAAGAGACCCAGTACTTC. The whole variable domain, remainder taken from reference TRBV7-6 and TRBJ2-5, is GAGVSQSPRYKVTKRGQDVALRCDPISGHVSLYWYRQALGQGPEFLTYFNYEAQQDKSGLPNDRFSAERPEGSISTLTIQRTEQRDSAMYRCASSSDFQETQYFGPGTRLLVL.

J is TRBJ2-3 and V is TRBV7-2; 7 bases map to TRBD2. V lost 3 bases to trimming and J lost 9 bases; unmatched junction nucleotides: 12. Germline assignment: CDR1 SGHTA and CDR2 FQGNSA. CDR3 length equals 15 residues. The CDR3 DNA is TGTGCCAGCAGCTTGGAGGGAGGGCTTAGGTACACGCAGTATTTT. Amino acid sequence: CASSLEGGLRYTQYF.

The chain is built from TRBV6-5 and TRBJ1-2; D not resolved. Germline assignment: CDR1 MNHEY and CDR2 SVGAGI. This CDR3 has 15 amino acids. V lost 4 bases and J lost 0, with 12 bases in between. The chain's CDR3 is CASSSPRAPNYGYTF. Written as DNA, the CDR3 is TGTGCCAGCAGTTCCCCCCGCGCCCCTAACTATGGCTACACCTTC.

This chain joins TRBV2 and TRBJ1-2; D is ambiguous. V was cut by 4 bases and J by 3 bases, with 12 bases left in between. CDR1 and CDR2 from the germline V gene are SNHLY and FYNNEI. The length of the CDR3 is 14 residues. CDR3 in amino acids: CASSGMRGDYGYTF. CDR3 bases: TGTGCCAGCAGTGGGATGAGAGGAGACTATGGCTACACCTTC.

The chain has TRBV6-6 and TRBJ2-5; 8 nucleotides line up with TRBD1. The CDR3 length is 15 residues. Germline CDR1 and CDR2: MNHNY and SVGAGI (reference sequence). V shed 8 bases and J 6 bases; nucleotides not matched to a gene: 14. The CDR3 region is CASRPSGGALQTQYF. CDR3 DNA: TGTGCCAGCCGCCCCTCAGGGGGCGCATTACAGACCCAGTACTTC.

The rearrangement joins TRBV6-6 to TRBJ1-2, with 8 bases that match TRBD1. V gave up 10 bases and J gave up 3 bases; unmatched junction bases: 10. The CDR3 contains 14 residues. The germline CDR1 and CDR2 sequences are MNHNY and SVGAGI (reference sequence). The CDR3 loop is CATLGRGRDYGYTF. The DNA of the CDR3 is TGTGCCACTCTGGGCAGGGGGCGCGACTATGGCTACACCTTC.

The J gene is TRBJ2-6, the V gene TRBV4-2; D might be TRBD2 (7 bases). With 4 bases removed from V and 2 bases from J, the gap between germline ends came to 9 bases. Germline V CDR1 and CDR2: LGHNA, YNFKEQ. The CDR3 has 15 amino acids. CDR3 sequence: CASSREGAGANVLTF. The CDR3 coding sequence is TGTGCCAGCAGCCGGGAGGGGGCTGGGGCCAACGTCCTGACTTTC.

The rearrangement links TRBV7-8 to TRBJ2-2; 9 bases map to TRBD1. Germline loops: CDR1 SGHVS, CDR2 FQNEAQ. Trimming removed 5 bases from V and 5 bases from J; junction bases left unmatched: 6. This CDR3 region has 15 residues. The CDR3 coding sequence is TGTGCCAGCAGCCCGGACAGGGGAAGGACCGGGGAGCTGTTTTTT. Encoded protein: CASSPDRGRTGELFF.

The J gene is TRBJ1-2, the V gene TRBV2; a weak D match, TRBD1 (5 bases). Trimming took off 5 bases at V and 8 bases at J, with 12 bases between the two ends. This CDR3 is 12 amino acids long. CDR1 and CDR2 from the germline V gene are SNHLY and FYNNEI. The chain's CDR3 is CASSIFGGGYTF. In DNA, the CDR3 is TGTGCCAGCAGTATCTTCGGGGGGGGCTACACCTTC.

The V and J genes are TRBV19 and TRBJ2-2; D is undetermined. The CDR3 has 11 amino acids. The germline V and J ends were trimmed by 9 bases and 8 bases, with 10 bases remaining between them. The germline gives CDR1 LNHDA, CDR2 SQIVND (reference sequence). The CDR3 reads CASDSSGELFF. CDR3 bases: TGTGCCAGCGACTCTTCGGGGGAGCTGTTTTTT. Full variable domain (missing parts from reference TRBV19 and TRBJ2-2): DGGITQSPKYLFRKEGQNVTLSCEQNLNHDAMYWYRQDPGQGLRLIYYSQIVNDFQKGDIAEGYSVSREKKESFPLTVTSAQKNPTAFYLCASDSSGELFFGEGSRLTVL.

The rearrangement uses TRBV6-1 and TRBJ2-7, with 12 bases fitting TRBD2. Trimming removed 8 bases from V and 5 bases from J; junction bases left unmatched: 7. The CDR3 has 14 residues. CDR1 is MNHNS, CDR2 SASEGT, per germline. CDR3 amino acids: CASFLAGGRNEQYF. The CDR3 DNA follows: TGTGCCAGCTTCCTAGCGGGGGGGCGGAACGAGCAGTACTTC.

V and J are TRBV5-6 and TRBJ2-7, with TRBD2 as a possible D gene (5 bases). The V and J ends lost 5 bases and 7 bases respectively, with 16 bases between them. The CDR3 length is 13 residues. CDR1 is SGHDT and CDR2 is YYEEEE in the germline V gene. CDR3 in amino acids: CASSAGLVGEQYF. The CDR3 DNA reads TGTGCCAGCAGTGCGGGTCTAGTGGGGGAGCAGTACTTC.

The rearrangement links TRBV7-9 to TRBJ1-2, with TRBD1 identical over 7 bases. Germline-derived CDR1 and CDR2 are SEHNR and FQNEAQ (reference sequence). V lost 6 bases, J lost 4 bases, and 8 bases stayed unmatched. This CDR3 comprises 14 residues. DNA of the CDR3: TGTGCCAGCAGGCGGACAGGAGTGAGCTATGGCTACACCTTC. Its translation is CASRRTGVSYGYTF.

This chain joins TRBV30 and TRBJ2-7; 14 nucleotides align to TRBD2. J gave up 7 bases and V 1 base, and 15 bases lay outside the gene matches. The CDR3 covers 18 residues. Germline values: CDR1 GTSNPN, CDR2 SVGIG (reference sequence). This CDR3 reads CAWSAYPQGLAGVREQYF. The CDR3 DNA reads as TGTGCCTGGAGTGCCTACCCTCAGGGACTAGCGGGAGTACGGGAGCAGTACTTC. The full variable domain, with the rest looked up from reference TRBV30 and TRBJ2-7, is SQTIHQWPATLVQPVGSPLSLECTVEGTSNPNLYWYRQAAGRGLQLLFYSVGIGQISSEVPQNLSASRPQDRQFILSSKKLLLSDSGFYLCAWSAYPQGLAGVREQYFGPGTRLTVT.

The count of this clone is one. V gene TRBV6-1 combines with J gene TRBJ2-7, with D perhaps matching TRBD2 (5 bases). V lost 6 bases to trimming and J lost 3 bases, with 15 bases between them. CDR1 and CDR2 (germline): MNHNS, SASEGT. This CDR3 spans 14 amino acids. CDR3 bases: TGTGCCAGCAGGACCCCGGGGAGAGGCTACGAGCAGTACTTC. This translates into CASRTPGRGYEQYF.

J is TRBJ1-2 and V is TRBV7-2; D possibly corresponds to TRBD1 (6 bases). This CDR3 contains 13 residues. Trimming stripped 5 bases from V and 4 bases from J, with 11 bases between. The germline gives CDR1 SGHTA, CDR2 FQGNSA. CDR3 nucleotides: TGTGCCAGCAGCAAGGGACAATTCTATGGCTACACCTTC. Translating it yields CASSKGQFYGYTF.

The rearrangement uses TRBV4-2 and TRBJ1-2; TRBD1 aligns across 8 bases. From germline, CDR1 is LGHNA and CDR2 YNFKEQ. V gave up 1 base and J gave up 7 bases; unmatched junction bases: 5. This CDR3 is built from 14 residues. In nucleotides, the CDR3 is TGTGCCAGCAGCCAAGTGATGCAGGGGGCTGGCTACACCTTC. This encodes CASSQVMQGAGYTF.

This chain links TRBV29-1 with TRBJ2-1; tentative D call: TRBD2 (6 bases). The germline V and J ends were trimmed by 6 bases and 9 bases, with 15 bases remaining between them. CDR1 is SQVTM and CDR2 is ANQGSEA in the germline V gene. The CDR3 consists of 12 residues. This chain's CDR3 is CSVPGRGTEQFF. Here the CDR3 DNA reads TGCAGCGTCCCTGGGCGGGGTACTGAGCAGTTCTTC.

The rearrangement links TRBV6-5 to TRBJ1-2, with D possibly TRBD1 on 6 matching bases. Trimming stripped 6 bases from V and 0 bases from J, with 11 bases between. The V gene's germline CDR1 is MNHEY and CDR2 SVGAGI. CDR3 length: 14 amino acids. CDR3 in DNA: TGTGCCAGCAGAGGGACACGTACTAACTATGGCTACACCTTC. The encoded protein is CASRGTRTNYGYTF.

CDR3 amino acids: CAWRGTGEAYEQYF. Here the CDR3 DNA reads TGTGCCTGGAGAGGGACAGGCGAGGCCTACGAGCAGTACTTC. The genes are TRBV30 and TRBJ2-7; 8 bases map to TRBD1. The germline CDR1 and CDR2 sequences are GTSNPN and SVGIG (reference sequence). The CDR3 runs 14 residues. V lost 3 bases and J lost 2; bases outside the gene matches: 6.

The V call is TRBV27, the J call TRBJ2-7; TRBD2 might be the D (6 bases). Trimming shortened V by 6 bases and J by 6 bases, and 9 bases separated the two germline ends. The CDR3 is 11 amino acids. Germline V gene sequence: CDR1 MNHEY, CDR2 SMNVEV (reference sequence). The CDR3 coding sequence is TGTGCCAGCAGAACTAGCTCCGAGCAGTACTTC. As protein: CASRTSSEQYF.